Sequencing of this T cell receptor beta chain was carried out in a study of blood T cell repertoires in COVID-19. As for the study in general: Nucleic acid was either cDNA or gDNA, and it came from T cells, B-cell-depleted T cells, or PBMCs.

This CDR3 is built from 15 residues. Trimming at V came to 3 bases and at J to 4 bases, leaving 7 bases not matched to a gene. CDR1 SGHAT and CDR2 FQNNGV come from the germline V gene. Here immunoSEQ multiplex PCR was the method, and the copy in TCRdb shows in-frame clones only, minus some. The profile shows tens of thousands of clones, about 84% of them singletons. This clonotype was obtained from a man aged 55-75 years with acute or convalescent COVID-19. The sequencing input was peripheral blood. The chain recombines TRBV11-2 with TRBJ2-5, with 8 bases matching TRBD2. Here the CDR3 reads CASSLFRGGPETQYF. The CDR3 coding sequence is TGTGCCAGCAGCTTGTTTCGGGGGGGCCCAGAGACCCAGTACTTC.